The clone carrying this TCR beta chain occurred a few times. CDR3 size: 16 residues. Germline values: CDR1 MNHEY, CDR2 SMNVEV (reference sequence). The trim removed 8 bases at V and 1 base at J, leaving 8 bases unmatched. Caucasian adults living in Nashville, Tennessee, provided all samples. It was into CD45RA+ naive and CD45RA-negative memory subsets that the CD4+ cells were split. An assay was performed, and its level was deep. As processed by the authors: ImmunoSEQ only sent back junction sequences with no quality scores, so filtering was done differently. Assay: immunoSEQ multiplex PCR; the TCRdb copy retains only in-frame clones and omits some. Clone size and the V and J calls come from that table; the DNA yielded D and trimming. The sample has about 770,000 clones, 72% seen once. The sample comes from a study of shared clonotypes between healthy human individuals.

The chain employs TRBV27 and TRBJ2-3, with 11 bases aligning to TRBD1. The specimen sequenced was memory CD4+ T cells sorted from blood. Subset defined: CD45RA-negative fraction. The source is a woman in her twenties or thirties in good health. The CDR3: CASGKGGQGGTDTQYF. CDR3 nucleotides: TGTGCCAGCGGCAAAGGGGGACAGGGGGGCACAGATACGCAGTATTTT.